The source of this T cell receptor (beta chain) is a study of blood T cell repertoires in COVID-19. Across the study: The analysed material was cDNA or gDNA that came from T cells, B-cell-depleted T cells, or PBMCs.

Seattle enrolled patients during active infection and tracked them longitudinally. This clone was counted once. The CDR3 extends over 15 amino acids. Between the trimmed V and J ends, which lost 6 bases and 8 bases, there was a span of 17 bases. Germline assignment: CDR1 SNHLY and CDR2 FYNNEI. Repertoires were generated with immunoSEQ multiplex PCR, while TCRdb's copy carries only in-frame clones and drops some. The table shows roughly 250,000 clones, with less than 90% occurring only once. The chain recombines TRBV2 with TRBJ1-6; no clear D. The sample was peripheral blood. The TCR originated in a woman in her thirties with COVID-19, enrolled during active disease. The CDR3 DNA reads as TGTGCCAGCAGCGACGAGCGGGCTCGGGATTCACCCCTCCACTTT. This gives the protein CASSDERARDSPLHF.